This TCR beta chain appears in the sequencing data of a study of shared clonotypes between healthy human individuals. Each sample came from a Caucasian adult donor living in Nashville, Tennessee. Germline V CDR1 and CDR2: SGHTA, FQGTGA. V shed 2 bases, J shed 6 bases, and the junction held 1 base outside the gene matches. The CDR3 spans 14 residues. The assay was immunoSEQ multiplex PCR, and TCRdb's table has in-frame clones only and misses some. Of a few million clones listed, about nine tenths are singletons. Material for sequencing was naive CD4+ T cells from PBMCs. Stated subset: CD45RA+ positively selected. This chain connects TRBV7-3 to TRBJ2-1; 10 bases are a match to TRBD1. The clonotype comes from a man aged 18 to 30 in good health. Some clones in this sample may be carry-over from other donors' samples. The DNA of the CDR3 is TGTGCCAGCAGCTTAGGGACAGGGGCCAATGAGCAGTTCTTC. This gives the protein CASSLGTGANEQFF. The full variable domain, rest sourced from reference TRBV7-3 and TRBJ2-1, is GAGVSQTPSNKVTEKGKYVELRCDPISGHTALYWYRQSLGQGPEFLIYFQGTGAADDSGLPNDRFFAVRPEGSVSTLKIQRTERGDSAVYLCASSLGTGANEQFFGPGTRLTVL.